This T cell receptor (beta chain) originates from a study of cytomegalovirus exposure and HLA in healthy donors. A multiplex PCR was run with 60 Vbeta primers and 13 Jbeta primers. Here immunoSEQ multiplex PCR was the method, and the copy in TCRdb shows in-frame clones only, minus some. The sample lists roughly 140,000 clones; roughly 62% were seen once. J gave up 3 bases and V 6 bases, and 12 bases lay outside the gene matches. Germline lookup yields CDR1 SGHTA and CDR2 FQGNSA. This CDR3 is 16 amino acids long. The count of this clone is one. Material: PBMCs. The V call is TRBV7-2, the J call TRBJ1-1; 8 nucleotides align to TRBD1. This sequence was found in a man between 60 and 70 years old in good health and CMV-seronegative. The chain's CDR3 is CASSLWTGMEYTEAFF. DNA of the CDR3: TGTGCCAGCAGTCTTTGGACAGGGATGGAGTACACTGAAGCTTTCTTT.